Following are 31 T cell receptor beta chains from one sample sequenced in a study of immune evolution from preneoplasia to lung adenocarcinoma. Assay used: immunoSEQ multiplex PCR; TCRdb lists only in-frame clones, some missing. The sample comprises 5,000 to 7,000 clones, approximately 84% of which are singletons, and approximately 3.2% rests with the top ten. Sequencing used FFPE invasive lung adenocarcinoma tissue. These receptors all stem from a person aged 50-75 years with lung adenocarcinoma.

CDR3 in DNA: TGTGCCTCCGCCGGGGTGCCTGGAAACACCATATATTTT. Residues: CASAGVPGNTIYF. This chain links TRBV30 with TRBJ1-3; D unclear. The CDR3 length is 13 residues. V lost 7 bases, J lost 2 bases, and 12 bases lay in between. Per the germline V gene, CDR1 is GTSNPN and CDR2 is SVGIG (reference sequence). Full variable domain (rest looked up from reference TRBV30 and TRBJ1-3): SQTIHQWPATLVQPVGSPLSLECTVEGTSNPNLYWYRQAAGRGLQLLFYSVGIGQISSEVPQNLSASRPQDRQFILSSKKLLLSDSGFYLCASAGVPGNTIYFGEGSWLTVV.

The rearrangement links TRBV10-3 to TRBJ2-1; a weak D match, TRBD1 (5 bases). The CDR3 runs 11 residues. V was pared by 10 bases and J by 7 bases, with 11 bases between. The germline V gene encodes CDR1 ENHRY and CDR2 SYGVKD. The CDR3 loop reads CATQENNEQFF. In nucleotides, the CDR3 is TGTGCCACACAGGAGAATAATGAGCAGTTCTTC.

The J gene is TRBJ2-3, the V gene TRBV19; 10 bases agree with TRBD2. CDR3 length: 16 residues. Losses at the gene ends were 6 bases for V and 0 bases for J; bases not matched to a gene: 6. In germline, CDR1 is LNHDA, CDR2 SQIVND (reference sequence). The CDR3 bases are TGTGCCAGTAGGGGGGCTAGCGGGAGTAGCACAGATACGCAGTATTTT. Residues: CASRGASGSSTDTQYF.

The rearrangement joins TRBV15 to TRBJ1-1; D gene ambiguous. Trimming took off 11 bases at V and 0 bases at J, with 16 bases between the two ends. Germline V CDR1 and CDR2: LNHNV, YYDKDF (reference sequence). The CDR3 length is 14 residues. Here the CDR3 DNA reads TGTGCCGCCTCCCTCTCGCAGGTGAACACTGAAGCTTTCTTT. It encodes CAASLSQVNTEAFF.

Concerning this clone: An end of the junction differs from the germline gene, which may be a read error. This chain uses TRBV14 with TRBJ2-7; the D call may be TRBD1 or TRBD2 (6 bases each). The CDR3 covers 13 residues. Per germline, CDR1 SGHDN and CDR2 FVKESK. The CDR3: CASSQSRGHEQCF. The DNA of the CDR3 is TGTGCCAGCAGCCAATCCCGGGGGCACGAGCAGTGCTTC.

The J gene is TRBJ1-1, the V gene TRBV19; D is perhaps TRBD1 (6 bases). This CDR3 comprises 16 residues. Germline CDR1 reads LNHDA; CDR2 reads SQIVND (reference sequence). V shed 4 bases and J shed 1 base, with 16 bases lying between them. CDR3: CASSSLAGTTNTEAFF. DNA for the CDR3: TGTGCCAGTAGTAGCCTCGCTGGGACAACGAACACTGAAGCTTTCTTT.

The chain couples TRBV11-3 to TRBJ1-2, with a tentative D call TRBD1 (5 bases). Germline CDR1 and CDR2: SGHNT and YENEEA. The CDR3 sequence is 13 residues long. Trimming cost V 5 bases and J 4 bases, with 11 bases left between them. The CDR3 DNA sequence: TGTGCCAGCAGCCCCGGGGACGGCTATGGCTACACCTTC. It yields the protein CASSPGDGYGYTF.

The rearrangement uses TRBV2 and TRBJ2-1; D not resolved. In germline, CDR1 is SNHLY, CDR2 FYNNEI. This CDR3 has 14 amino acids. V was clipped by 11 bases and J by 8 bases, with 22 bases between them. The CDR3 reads CASSHELEWYEQFF. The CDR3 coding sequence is TGTGCCTCCTCACACGAGCTAGAATGGTATGAGCAGTTCTTC. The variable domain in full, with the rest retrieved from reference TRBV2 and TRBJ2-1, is EPEVTQTPSHQVTQMGQEVILRCVPISNHLYFYWYRQILGQKVEFLVSFYNNEISEKSEIFDDQFSVERPDGSNFTLKIRSTKLEDSAMYFCASSHELEWYEQFFGPGTRLTVL.

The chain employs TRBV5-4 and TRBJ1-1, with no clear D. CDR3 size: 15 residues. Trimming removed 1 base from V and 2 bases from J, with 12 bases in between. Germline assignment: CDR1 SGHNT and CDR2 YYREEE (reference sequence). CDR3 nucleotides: TGTGCCAGCAGCTTGACGGCGGCACTCAACACTGAAGCTTTCTTT. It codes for CASSLTAALNTEAFF.

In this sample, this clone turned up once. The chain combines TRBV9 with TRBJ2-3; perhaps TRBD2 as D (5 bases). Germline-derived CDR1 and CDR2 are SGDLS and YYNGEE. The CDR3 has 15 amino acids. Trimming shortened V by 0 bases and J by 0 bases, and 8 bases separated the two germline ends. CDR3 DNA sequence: TGTGCCAGCAGCGTAGACCGGACTAGCACAGATACGCAGTATTTT. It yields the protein CASSVDRTSTDTQYF.

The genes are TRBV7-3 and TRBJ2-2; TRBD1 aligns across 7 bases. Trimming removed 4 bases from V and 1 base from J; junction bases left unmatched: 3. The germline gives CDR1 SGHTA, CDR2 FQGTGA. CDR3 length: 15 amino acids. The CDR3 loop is CASSSGQKNTGELFF. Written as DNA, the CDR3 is TGTGCCAGCAGCTCGGGACAGAAGAACACCGGGGAGCTGTTTTTT.

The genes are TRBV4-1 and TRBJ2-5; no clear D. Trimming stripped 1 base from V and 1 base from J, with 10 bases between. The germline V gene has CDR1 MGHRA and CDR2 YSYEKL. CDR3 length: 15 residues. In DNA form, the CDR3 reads TGCGCCAGCAGCCAAGGCGCTTTGGCCCAAGAGACCCAGTACTTC. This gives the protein CASSQGALAQETQYF.

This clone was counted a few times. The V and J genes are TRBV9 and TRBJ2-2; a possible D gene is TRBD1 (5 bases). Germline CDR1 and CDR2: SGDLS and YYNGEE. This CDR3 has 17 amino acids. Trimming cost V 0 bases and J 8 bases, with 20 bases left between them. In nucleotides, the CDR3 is TGTGCCAGCAGCGTAGAGGGTGTGGGGCCCCCAGGGGGGGAGCTGTTTTTT. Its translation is CASSVEGVGPPGGELFF.

CDR3 region: CATSGSGRGEQYF. The CDR3 DNA sequence: TGTGCCACCAGCGGTAGCGGGAGGGGGGAGCAGTACTTC. The chain couples TRBV15 to TRBJ2-7; TRBD2 agrees at 11 bases. The J segment lost 7 bases and the V segment lost 5 bases, leaving 4 bases of the junction unmatched. Germline V gene sequence: CDR1 LNHNV, CDR2 YYDKDF (reference sequence). The CDR3 has 13 residues. Variable domain in full (rest from reference TRBV15 and TRBJ2-7): DAMVIQNPRYQVTQFGKPVTLSCSQTLNHNVMYWYQQKSSQAPKLLFHYYDKDFNNEADTPDNFQSRRPNTSFCFLDIRSPGLGDTAMYLCATSGSGRGEQYFGPGTRLTVT.

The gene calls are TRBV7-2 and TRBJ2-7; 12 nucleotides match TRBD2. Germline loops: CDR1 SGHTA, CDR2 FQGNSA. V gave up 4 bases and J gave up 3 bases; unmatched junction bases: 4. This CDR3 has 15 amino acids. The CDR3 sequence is CASSSLTSGSYEQYF. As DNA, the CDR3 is TGTGCCAGCAGCTCCCTGACTAGCGGGAGCTACGAGCAGTACTTC.

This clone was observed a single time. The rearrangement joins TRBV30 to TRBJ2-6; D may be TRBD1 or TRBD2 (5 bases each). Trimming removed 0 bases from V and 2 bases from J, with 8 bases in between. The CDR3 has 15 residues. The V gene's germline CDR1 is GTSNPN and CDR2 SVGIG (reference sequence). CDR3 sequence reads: CAWSVLGAGANVLTF. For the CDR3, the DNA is TGTGCCTGGAGTGTATTGGGGGCTGGGGCCAACGTCCTGACTTTC.

CDR3 residues: CASKPAGLKNTGELFF. Written as DNA, the CDR3 is TGTGCCAGTAAGCCAGCGGGCCTCAAGAACACCGGGGAGCTGTTTTTT. The V gene is TRBV7-9, the J gene TRBJ2-2; tentatively, D is TRBD2 (6 bases). V was cut by 9 bases and J by 1 base, with 18 bases left in between. CDR1 and CDR2 from the germline V gene are SEHNR and FQNEAQ (reference sequence). The CDR3 is made up of 16 amino acids.

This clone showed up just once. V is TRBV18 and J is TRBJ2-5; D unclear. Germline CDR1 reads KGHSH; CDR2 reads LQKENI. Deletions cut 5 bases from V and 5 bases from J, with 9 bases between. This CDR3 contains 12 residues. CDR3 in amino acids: CASSDQSETQYF. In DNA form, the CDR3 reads TGTGCCAGCTCAGACCAGTCGGAGACCCAGTACTTC.

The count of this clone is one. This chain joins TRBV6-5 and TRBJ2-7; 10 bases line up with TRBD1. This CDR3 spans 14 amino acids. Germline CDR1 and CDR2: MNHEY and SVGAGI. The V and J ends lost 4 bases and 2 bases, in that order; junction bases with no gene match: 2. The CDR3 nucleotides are TGTGCCAGCAGTTCCGGACAGGGGGCCTACGAGCAGTACTTC. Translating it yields CASSSGQGAYEQYF.

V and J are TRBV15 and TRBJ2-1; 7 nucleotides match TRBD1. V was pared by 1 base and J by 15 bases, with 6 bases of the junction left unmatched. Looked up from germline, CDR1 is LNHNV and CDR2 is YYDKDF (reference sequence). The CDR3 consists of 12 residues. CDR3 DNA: TGTGCCACCAGCAGAGGGGGACAGAGCGTGTTCTTC. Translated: CATSRGGQSVFF.

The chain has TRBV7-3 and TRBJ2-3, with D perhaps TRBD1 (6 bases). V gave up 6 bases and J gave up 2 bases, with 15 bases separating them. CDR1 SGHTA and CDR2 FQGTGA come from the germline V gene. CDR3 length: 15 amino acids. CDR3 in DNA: TGTGCCAGCAGTTCTTCAGGGGCTATCACAGATACGCAGTATTTT. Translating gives CASSSSGAITDTQYF.

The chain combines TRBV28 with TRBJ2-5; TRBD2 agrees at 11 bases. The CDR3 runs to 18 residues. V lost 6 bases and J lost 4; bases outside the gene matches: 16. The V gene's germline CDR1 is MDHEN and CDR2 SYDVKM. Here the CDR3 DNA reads TGTGCCAGCAGACCTTATAGCGGGAGGGCCTTCGAGGGAGAGACCCAGTACTTC. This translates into CASRPYSGRAFEGETQYF.

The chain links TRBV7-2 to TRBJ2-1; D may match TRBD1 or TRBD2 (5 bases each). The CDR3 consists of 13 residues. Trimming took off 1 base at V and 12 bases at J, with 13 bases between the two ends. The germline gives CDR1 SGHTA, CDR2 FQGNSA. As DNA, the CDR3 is TGTGCCAGCAGCTTAGTGAGGGGAGACCGGCAGTTCTTC. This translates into CASSLVRGDRQFF.

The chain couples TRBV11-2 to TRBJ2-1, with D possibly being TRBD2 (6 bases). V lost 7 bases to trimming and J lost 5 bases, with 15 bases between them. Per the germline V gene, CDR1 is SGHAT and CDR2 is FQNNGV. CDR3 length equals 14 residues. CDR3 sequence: CASTTSRTNNEQFF. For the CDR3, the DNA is TGTGCCAGCACTACTAGCAGAACGAACAATGAGCAGTTCTTC.

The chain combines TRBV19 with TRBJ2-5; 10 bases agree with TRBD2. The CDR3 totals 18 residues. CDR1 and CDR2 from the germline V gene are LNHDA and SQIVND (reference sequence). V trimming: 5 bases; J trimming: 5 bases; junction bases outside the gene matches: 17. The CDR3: CASSPRLAGVTRWETQYF. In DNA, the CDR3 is TGTGCCAGTAGTCCCAGACTAGCGGGCGTAACCCGGTGGGAGACCCAGTACTTC.

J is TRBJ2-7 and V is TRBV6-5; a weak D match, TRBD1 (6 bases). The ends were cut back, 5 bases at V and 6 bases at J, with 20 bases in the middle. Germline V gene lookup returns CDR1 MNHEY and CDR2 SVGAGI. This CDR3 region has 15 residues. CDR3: CASSPQSVPGVEQYF. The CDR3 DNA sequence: TGTGCCAGCAGTCCTCAGTCGGTGCCAGGGGTCGAGCAGTACTTC.

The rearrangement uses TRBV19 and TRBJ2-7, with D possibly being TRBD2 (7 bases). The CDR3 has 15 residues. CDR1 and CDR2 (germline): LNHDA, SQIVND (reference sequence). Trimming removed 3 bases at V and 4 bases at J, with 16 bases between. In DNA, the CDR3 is TGTGCCAGTAGTATCAGCGCCAAGGGGGGGTACGAGCAGTACTTC. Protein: CASSISAKGGYEQYF. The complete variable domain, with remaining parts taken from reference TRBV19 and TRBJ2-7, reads DGGITQSPKYLFRKEGQNVTLSCEQNLNHDAMYWYRQDPGQGLRLIYYSQIVNDFQKGDIAEGYSVSREKKESFPLTVTSAQKNPTAFYLCASSISAKGGYEQYFGPGTRLTVT.

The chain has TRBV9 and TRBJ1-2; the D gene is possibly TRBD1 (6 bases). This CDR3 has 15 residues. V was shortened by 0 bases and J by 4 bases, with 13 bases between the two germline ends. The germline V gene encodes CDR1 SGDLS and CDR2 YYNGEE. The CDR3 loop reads CASSVVVGTPYGYTF. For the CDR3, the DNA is TGTGCCAGCAGCGTAGTGGTCGGGACACCCTATGGCTACACCTTC.

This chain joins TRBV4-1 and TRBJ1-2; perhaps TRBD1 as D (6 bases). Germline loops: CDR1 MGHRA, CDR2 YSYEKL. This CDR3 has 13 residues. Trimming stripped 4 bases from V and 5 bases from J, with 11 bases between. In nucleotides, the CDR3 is TGCGCCAGCAGCCCCGACAGGTTGTATGGCTACACCTTC. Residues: CASSPDRLYGYTF.

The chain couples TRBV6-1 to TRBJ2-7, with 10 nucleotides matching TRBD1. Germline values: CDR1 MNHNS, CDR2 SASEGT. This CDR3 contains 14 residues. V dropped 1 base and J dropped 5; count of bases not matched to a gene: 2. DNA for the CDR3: TGTGCCAGCAGTGAAGGACAGGGGGCTGACGAGCAGTACTTC. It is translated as CASSEGQGADEQYF.

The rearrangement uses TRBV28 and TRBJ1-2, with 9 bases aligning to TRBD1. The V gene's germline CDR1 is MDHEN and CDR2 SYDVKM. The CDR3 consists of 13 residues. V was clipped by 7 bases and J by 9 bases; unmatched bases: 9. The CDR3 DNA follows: TGTGCCAGCACCGAAATAGGACAGGGGAGCTACACCTTC. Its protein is CASTEIGQGSYTF.